The rows below give T cell receptor beta chains drawn from one sample of a study of T-cell reconstitution after alpha-beta-depleted transplantation in children. TCRdb processed the PCR reads anew with MiXCR; each CDR3 protein has one entry. The table includes about 300,000 distinct CDR3 sequences, around 10% detected once. This material consisted of PBMCs, taken before TCRalphabeta/CD19-depleted stem cell transplant. These receptors were collected from a boy in the first two years of life with acute myeloid leukemia, due to receive a stem cell transplant. Both conserved end residues are part of each CDR3. The order of the fields is J gene, D gene, V gene, clone size, CDR3 protein, CDR3 DNA. The D gene is left open where the match is weak. The size field is filled for only some rows; it gives once, few, many or a size class.

TRBJ2-1 - TRBV20-1 many CSAPRRTGQFF TGCAGTGCTCCTAGACGGACCGGGCAGTTCTTC
TRBJ2-3 - TRBV5-4 - CASSFTSSDTQYF TGTGCCAGCAGCTTCACTAGCAGCGATACGCAGTATTTT
TRBJ1-1 TRBD1 TRBV7-2 many CASTTETGHRAFF TGTGCCAGCACCACCGAGACAGGGCACAGGGCTTTCTTT
TRBJ2-5 - TRBV28 few CASSPRQARPKETQYF TGTGCCAGCAGTCCCCGACAGGCACGGCCAAAAGAGACCCAGTACTTC
TRBJ2-2 TRBD2 TRBV19 many CASQLAFTGELFF TGTGCCAGCCAACTAGCGTTCACCGGGGAGCTGTTTTTT
TRBJ2-7 TRBD1 TRBV27 - CASSPTWDRGREQYF TGTGCCAGCAGCCCTACCTGGGACAGGGGGCGCGAGCAGTACTTC
TRBJ1-1 - TRBV7-9 few CASSLMENPEAFF TGTGCCAGCAGCTTAATGGAAAACCCTGAAGCTTTCTTT
TRBJ2-7 - TRBV7-9 - CASSPQVSRDEQYF TGTGCCAGCAGCCCACAGGTATCTCGGGACGAGCAGTACTTC
TRBJ2-7 - TRBV7-8 many CASSNPAKNPHEQYF TGTGCCAGCAGTAATCCTGCAAAAAATCCCCACGAGCAGTACTTC
TRBJ2-5 - TRBV7-7 many CASSLDGHVAETQYF TGTGCCAGCAGCTTAGACGGGCACGTGGCAGAGACCCAGTACTTC
TRBJ2-2 - TRBV12-3/TRBV12-4 many CASSFEGGDTGELFF TGTGCCAGCAGTTTTGAAGGGGGGGACACCGGGGAGCTGTTTTTT
TRBJ1-2 - TRBV13 many CASSSGVYGYTF TGTGCCAGCAGCTCCGGAGTCTATGGCTACACCTTC
TRBJ2-7 - TRBV9 many CASSQSSVHEQYF TGTGCCAGCAGCCAATCCTCCGTGCACGAGCAGTACTTC
TRBJ1-4 - TRBV28 few CASSLSGGQREKLFF TGTGCCAGCAGTTTATCGGGCGGACAACGGGAAAAACTGTTTTTT
TRBJ2-3 - TRBV5-4 few CASSLGSLATDTQYF TGTGCCAGCAGCTTGGGATCCTTGGCCACAGATACGCAGTATTTT
TRBJ1-2 - TRBV29-1 many CSVVPGGSYGYTF TGCAGCGTTGTCCCGGGAGGTAGCTATGGCTACACCTTC